The 3 T cell receptor beta chains below all came from one sample that was sequenced in a study of blood T cell repertoires in COVID-19. The assay was immunoSEQ multiplex PCR, and TCRdb's table has in-frame clones only and misses some. The sample consists of about 120,000 clones, 60% to 80% of them appearing once. The sequenced sample was peripheral blood. The receptor set was obtained from a human donor in a cohort sampled during active COVID-19.

This clone has just a few counts. V gene TRBV3-1 (or the pseudogene TRBV3-2) combines with J gene TRBJ2-7, with 11 nucleotides matching TRBD2. The CDR3 has 14 amino acids. Unmatched junction bases numbered 4, after V lost 1 base and J lost 8 bases. Germline loops: CDR1 LGHDT, CDR2 YNNKEL (reference sequence). The CDR3 protein is CASSQAGLAVQQYF. The CDR3 nucleotides read TGTGCCAGCAGCCAAGCGGGACTAGCGGTACAGCAGTACTTC.

The CDR3 nucleotides read TGTGCCAGCAGCTTGATGGGAGAGGCAACTAATGAAAAACTGTTTTTT. This encodes CASSLMGEATNEKLFF. The J gene is TRBJ1-4, the V gene TRBV5-5; D gene ambiguous. Germline V gene data show CDR1 as SGHKS and CDR2 as YYEKEE (reference sequence). The V and J ends lost 1 base and 0 bases respectively, with 10 bases between them. CDR3 length: 16 residues.

This chain joins TRBV28 and TRBJ1-1, with D hard to call. Germline loops: CDR1 MDHEN, CDR2 SYDVKM. The ends were cut back, 5 bases at V and 1 base at J, with 14 bases in the middle. The CDR3 is 15 amino acids. Here the CDR3 reads CASSPSETGNTEAFF. The CDR3 DNA is TGTGCCAGCAGTCCTTCCGAAACGGGGAACACTGAAGCTTTCTTT.